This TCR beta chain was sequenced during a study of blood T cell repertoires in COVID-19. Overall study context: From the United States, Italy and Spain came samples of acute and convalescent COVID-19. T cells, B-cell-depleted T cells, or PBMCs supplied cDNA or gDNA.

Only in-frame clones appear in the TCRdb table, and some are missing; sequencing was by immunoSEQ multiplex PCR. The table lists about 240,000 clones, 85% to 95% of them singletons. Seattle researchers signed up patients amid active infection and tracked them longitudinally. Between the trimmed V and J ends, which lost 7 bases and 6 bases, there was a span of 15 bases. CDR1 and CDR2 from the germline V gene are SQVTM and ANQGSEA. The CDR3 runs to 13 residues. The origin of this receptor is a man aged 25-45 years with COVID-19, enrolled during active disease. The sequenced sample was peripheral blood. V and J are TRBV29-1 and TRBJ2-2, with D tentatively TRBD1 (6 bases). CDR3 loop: CSADGPGAGELFF. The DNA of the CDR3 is TGCAGCGCCGACGGTCCAGGGGCCGGGGAGCTGTTTTTT.